The 30 T cell receptor beta chains below come from one sample, sequenced in a study of T cell responses to AZD1222 COVID-19 vaccine (dated by TCRdb to the early 2020s). What this sample's time point label stands for: baseline before first vaccination. Library method: the immunoSEQ multiplex PCR assay. What TCRdb holds here is the immuneACCESS table cut down to in-frame rearrangements. Part of the clones is not present; checked against another copy, under half of the missing clones reflect an unresolved V gene, and the others are unexplained. Present in this sample are approximately 100,000 clones, just under 90% of which were seen just once. The ten largest clones add up to around 12% of the sample. Here the sequenced sample was peripheral blood, taken on day 0 of AZD1222 vaccination. The receptors originated from an adult in good health.

This clone appeared a single time. The CDR3 protein is CASSSPGGYGYTF. In DNA form, the CDR3 reads TGTGCCAGCAGTTCACCAGGGGGGTACGGCTACACCTTC. The V gene is TRBV6-2 or TRBV6-3, the J gene TRBJ1-2; 7 bases are shared with TRBD1. The length of the CDR3 is 13 residues. CDR1 is MNHEY and CDR2 is SVGEGT in the germline V gene. J gave up 8 bases and V 4 bases, and 7 bases lay outside the gene matches.

The genes are TRBV11-2 and TRBJ2-5, with D perhaps TRBD1 (5 bases). This CDR3 spans 17 amino acids. Trimming cost V 2 bases and J 8 bases, with 24 bases left between them. From germline, CDR1 is SGHAT and CDR2 FQNNGV. The CDR3 protein is CASSLIFLGQAELTQYF. In nucleotides, the CDR3 is TGTGCCAGCAGCTTAATCTTTTTGGGGCAGGCCGAGTTAACCCAGTACTTC.

V is TRBV20-1 and J is TRBJ2-1, with D perhaps matching TRBD1 (5 bases). CDR3 size: 13 residues. Trimming left V 7 bases short and J 2 bases short, with 12 bases between. CDR1 is DFQATT and CDR2 is SNEGSKA in the germline V gene (reference sequence). CDR3 sequence (DNA): TGCAGTGTTAGTAGGGGCGCCTACAATGAGCAGTTCTTC. Its translation: CSVSRGAYNEQFF.

This clone ranks as medium-sized (0.01 to 0.1%). The chain uses TRBV5-6 and TRBJ2-7, with 7 bases aligning to TRBD2. The CDR3 sequence is 15 residues long. V lost 0 bases, J lost 2 bases, and 5 bases stayed unmatched. CDR1 SGHDT and CDR2 YYEEEE come from the germline V gene. The CDR3, as DNA: TGTGCCAGCAGCTTGGAGTCTAGCGGCACCTACGAGCAGTACTTC. This translates into CASSLESSGTYEQYF.

The gene calls are TRBV5-1 and TRBJ2-1; 7 bases are a match to TRBD2. CDR3 size: 16 residues. Germline V gives CDR1 SGHRS, CDR2 YFSETQ. The ends lost 1 base at V and 8 bases at J; junction bases unmatched: 12. CDR3 in DNA: TGCGCCAGCAGCTTGACGGGACTATCACCAGAGGATGAGCAGTTCTTC. As protein: CASSLTGLSPEDEQFF. The variable domain in full, with the rest retrieved from reference TRBV5-1 and TRBJ2-1, is KAGVTQTPRYLIKTRGQQVTLSCSPISGHRSVSWYQQTPGQGLQFLFEYFSETQRNKGNFPGRFSGRQFSNSRSEMNVSTLELGDSALYLCASSLTGLSPEDEQFFGPGTRLTVL.

The gene calls are TRBV7-2 and TRBJ2-7, with 10 bases matching TRBD2. The V gene's germline CDR1 is SGHTA and CDR2 FQGNSA. V gave up 5 bases and J gave up 4 bases; unmatched junction bases: 8. The CDR3 covers 15 residues. This CDR3 is CASSGGLADIYEQYF. DNA for the CDR3: TGTGCCAGCAGCGGCGGACTAGCGGACATATACGAGCAGTACTTC.

This clone came up a few times. The V gene is TRBV19, the J gene TRBJ1-2, with TRBD1 as a possible D gene (6 bases). The CDR3 contains 13 residues. Trimming took off 4 bases at V and 6 bases at J, with 12 bases between the two ends. The germline V gene encodes CDR1 LNHDA and CDR2 SQIVND (reference sequence). The CDR3 DNA follows: TGTGCCAGTAGTAGACAGGCATCAAATGGCTACACCTTC. It codes for CASSRQASNGYTF.

This clone showed up just once. V and J are TRBV7-9 and TRBJ1-2; D might be TRBD1 (5 bases). The CDR3 is 14 residues long. Trimming took 5 bases from V and 8 from J, leaving 18 bases between them. Germline loops: CDR1 SEHNR, CDR2 FQNEAQ (reference sequence). The CDR3 spells CASSPYTDTRGYTF. The CDR3 region has the DNA TGTGCCAGCAGCCCCTATACGGACACCCGGGGCTACACCTTC.

The V call is TRBV5-6, the J call TRBJ2-7, with 7 positions matching TRBD2. In germline, CDR1 is SGHDT, CDR2 YYEEEE. V shed 4 bases, J shed 2 bases, and the junction held 9 bases outside the gene matches. The CDR3 has 15 residues. CDR3 DNA: TGTGCCAGCAGCCGGGGGGACGGGAAGACCTACGAGCAGTACTTC. Protein product: CASSRGDGKTYEQYF.

This clone occurred once. The chain uses TRBV5-4 and TRBJ2-7; 12 positions agree with TRBD1. The CDR3 has 15 residues. Germline CDR1 and CDR2: SGHNT and YYREEE (reference sequence). After removal of 2 bases from V and 6 bases from J, the junction contained 6 bases not matched to a gene. The CDR3, as DNA: TGTGCCAGCAGCTTTGGGGACAGGGGGCGTCGCGAGCAGTACTTC. This gives the protein CASSFGDRGRREQYF. The full variable domain, with the rest looked up from reference TRBV5-4 and TRBJ2-7, is ETGVTQSPTHLIKTRGQQVTLRCSSQSGHNTVSWYQQALGQGPQFIFQYYREEENGRGNFPPRFSGLQFPNYSSELNVNALELDDSALYLCASSFGDRGRREQYFGPGTRLTVT.

In its sample, this clone was seen a few times. V gene TRBV7-2 combines with J gene TRBJ2-7; no clear D. V lost 1 base and J 6 bases, leaving 10 bases between the germline ends. CDR1 SGHTA and CDR2 FQGNSA come from the germline V gene. CDR3 size: 13 residues. The DNA of the CDR3 is TGTGCCAGCAGCTTAGGACATGCAGGCGAGCAGTACTTC. Its translation: CASSLGHAGEQYF.

The chain employs TRBV7-9 and TRBJ2-2; TRBD1 agrees at 8 bases. Losses at the gene ends were 3 bases for V and 5 bases for J; bases not matched to a gene: 8. CDR1 and CDR2 (germline): SEHNR, FQNEAQ (reference sequence). There are 16 residues in the CDR3. CDR3 nucleotide sequence: TGTGCCAGCAGCTTCTCCTTACAGGGGGATACCGGGGAGCTGTTTTTT. Protein product: CASSFSLQGDTGELFF.

This chain connects TRBV19 to TRBJ2-2; no firm D call. Germline V lookup: CDR1 LNHDA, CDR2 SQIVND (reference sequence). V gave up 3 bases and J gave up 2 bases, with 7 bases separating them. CDR3 length: 14 amino acids. The CDR3 nucleotides read TGTGCCAGTAGTATGCCTACTAACACCGGGGAGCTGTTTTTT. It encodes CASSMPTNTGELFF.

Note on this clone: Within the sample, other DNA sequences also encode this same CDR3. The chain recombines TRBV28 with TRBJ2-3, with D uncertain. Germline loops: CDR1 MDHEN, CDR2 SYDVKM. CDR3 length equals 11 residues. V was cut by 5 bases and J by 3 bases, with 3 bases left in between. The CDR3 sequence: CASSLTDTQYF. The DNA of the CDR3 is TGTGCCAGCAGTCTTACAGATACGCAGTATTTT.

V and J are TRBV19 and TRBJ2-1, with 7 bases that match TRBD1. The CDR3 runs to 14 residues. Germline V gene lookup returns CDR1 LNHDA and CDR2 SQIVND (reference sequence). Losses at the gene ends were 6 bases for V and 5 bases for J; bases not matched to a gene: 7. CDR3 nucleotides: TGTGCCAGTAGACCCGACAGGGTGAACAATGAGCAGTTCTTC. This translates into CASRPDRVNNEQFF. Complete variable domain (other parts from reference TRBV19 and TRBJ2-1): DGGITQSPKYLFRKEGQNVTLSCEQNLNHDAMYWYRQDPGQGLRLIYYSQIVNDFQKGDIAEGYSVSREKKESFPLTVTSAQKNPTAFYLCASRPDRVNNEQFFGPGTRLTVL.

This chain joins TRBV19 and TRBJ1-6, with 8 bases that match TRBD1. The CDR3 sequence is 16 residues long. Germline V gene data show CDR1 as LNHDA and CDR2 as SQIVND (reference sequence). The trim removed 7 bases at V and 6 bases at J, leaving 11 bases unmatched. This CDR3 is CASKADSTGGNSPLHF. CDR3 sequence (DNA): TGTGCCAGTAAAGCGGACTCTACAGGGGGTAATTCACCCCTCCACTTT.

V and J are TRBV10-3 and TRBJ2-3, with 8 bases identical to TRBD1. Trimming at V came to 0 bases and at J to 2 bases, leaving 7 bases not matched to a gene. The length of the CDR3 is 17 residues. Germline CDR1 is ENHRY and CDR2 is SYGVKD. CDR3 loop: CAISESITGGVTDTQYF. The CDR3 DNA reads TGTGCCATCAGTGAGTCTATTACAGGGGGTGTCACAGATACGCAGTATTTT.

This chain uses TRBV28 with TRBJ2-7; the D gene is possibly TRBD2 (5 bases). The CDR3 is 12 residues long. Trimming left V 4 bases short and J 4 bases short, with 8 bases between. Germline lookup yields CDR1 MDHEN and CDR2 SYDVKM. CDR3 sequence: CASSSPGYEQYF. CDR3 bases: TGTGCCAGCAGTTCCCCGGGGTACGAGCAGTACTTC.

This clone was seen a few times. This chain links TRBV6-1 with TRBJ2-7, with 7 nucleotides matching TRBD2. V gave up 3 bases and J gave up 11 bases; unmatched junction bases: 7. Germline CDR1 reads MNHNS; CDR2 reads SASEGT. CDR3 length: 12 amino acids. The CDR3 DNA follows: TGTGCCAGCAGTGACGCGGGGGAGCGGGAGTACTTC. This codes for CASSDAGEREYF.

V gene TRBV9 combines with J gene TRBJ2-1; 9 bases are a match to TRBD1. The CDR3 consists of 16 residues. The V and J ends lost 0 bases and 9 bases, in that order; junction bases with no gene match: 10. In germline, CDR1 is SGDLS, CDR2 YYNGEE. CDR3 in amino acids: CASSVVMGQGYAEQFF. The CDR3 region has the DNA TGTGCCAGCAGCGTAGTAATGGGACAGGGATATGCTGAGCAGTTCTTC.

DNA for the CDR3: TGCGCCAGCAGTGAGACTAGCGGGAGGGCCCTTCGCGAGCAGTACTTC. Translation gives CASSETSGRALREQYF. This sequence joins TRBV10-2 and TRBJ2-7, with TRBD2 identical over 13 bases. This CDR3 has 16 residues. From germline, CDR1 is WSHSY and CDR2 SAAADI. V was pared by 2 bases and J by 6 bases, with 7 bases of the junction left unmatched.

The chain carries TRBV18 and TRBJ1-2; no reliable D call. V was clipped by 4 bases and J by 4 bases, with 10 bases between them. CDR3 length: 13 residues. Germline CDR1 and CDR2: KGHSH and LQKENI. Here the CDR3 reads CASSLSETYGYTF. Here the CDR3 DNA reads TGTGCCAGCTCACTGTCAGAGACCTATGGCTACACCTTC.

The chain's CDR3 is CASSFSPGIRGYTF. The CDR3 bases are TGTGCCAGCAGTTTTTCTCCAGGGATTAGGGGCTACACCTTC. The chain uses TRBV28 and TRBJ1-2; maybe TRBD1 (5 bases). Germline CDR1 MDHEN, CDR2 SYDVKM. V shed 3 bases and J shed 8 bases, with 16 bases lying between them. The CDR3 runs 14 residues.

The chain couples TRBV19 to TRBJ2-1; 11 bases are a match to TRBD2. Germline CDR1 LNHDA, CDR2 SQIVND (reference sequence). The trim removed 2 bases at V and 6 bases at J, leaving 12 bases unmatched. CDR3 length equals 18 residues. This CDR3 reads CASSIRVGLAGGGNEQFF. The CDR3 region has the DNA TGTGCCAGTAGTATAAGGGTGGGCCTAGCGGGAGGAGGCAATGAGCAGTTCTTC.

The chain combines TRBV28 with TRBJ2-7; tentative D call: TRBD1 (6 bases). Trimming cost V 6 bases and J 2 bases, with 14 bases left between them. Germline-derived CDR1 and CDR2 are MDHEN and SYDVKM. CDR3 length equals 14 residues. The CDR3 nucleotides read TGTGCCAGCAGGGGAACCGGGACACCCTACGAGCAGTACTTC. It translates to CASRGTGTPYEQYF.

The chain links TRBV7-2 to TRBJ2-5; TRBD2 matches 10 bases. The CDR3 is 14 amino acids. With 2 bases clipped from V and 4 bases from J, the junction kept 1 base outside the gene matches. The germline V gene encodes CDR1 SGHTA and CDR2 FQGNSA. The CDR3 nucleotides read TGTGCCAGCAGCTTAAGACTAGCGGGAGAGACCCAGTACTTC. It codes for CASSLRLAGETQYF. Variable domain in full (rest from reference TRBV7-2 and TRBJ2-5): GAGVSQSPSNKVTEKGKDVELRCDPISGHTALYWYRQSLGQGLEFLIYFQGNSAPDKSGLPSDRFSAERTGGSVSTLTIQRTQQEDSAVYLCASSLRLAGETQYFGPGTRLLVL.

The chain uses TRBV27 and TRBJ1-5; 7 bases agree with TRBD1. CDR1 and CDR2 (germline): MNHEY, SMNVEV (reference sequence). The CDR3 has 16 amino acids. The V segment lost 5 bases and the J segment 1 base; nucleotides outside the gene matches: 8. The CDR3 coding sequence is TGTGCCAGCAGTGCACGACAGGGTGTCAGCAATCAGCCCCAGCATTTT. As protein: CASSARQGVSNQPQHF.

The chain employs TRBV5-1 and TRBJ1-1; D ambiguous. The V and J ends lost 8 bases and 5 bases respectively, with 13 bases between them. The CDR3 totals 12 residues. The germline V gene has CDR1 SGHRS and CDR2 YFSETQ. CDR3 amino acids: CARKWGNTEAFF. CDR3 nucleotide sequence: TGCGCCAGGAAGTGGGGAAATACTGAAGCTTTCTTT.

The chain has TRBV19 and TRBJ1-5; 7 positions agree with TRBD1. Germline loops: CDR1 LNHDA, CDR2 SQIVND (reference sequence). Trimming cost V 5 bases and J 4 bases; bases outside gene matches: 5. The CDR3 has 14 amino acids. CDR3 nucleotides: TGTGCCAGTAGTTGGCCAGGGGGGAATCAGCCCCAGCATTTT. This encodes CASSWPGGNQPQHF.

The chain uses TRBV7-2 and TRBJ2-5; TRBD2 aligns across 7 bases. V gave up 5 bases and J gave up 2 bases; unmatched junction bases: 5. CDR1 is SGHTA, CDR2 FQGNSA, per germline. The CDR3 extends over 14 amino acids. The CDR3 region has the DNA TGTGCCAGCAGCCACCAGCGGGGACAAGAGACCCAGTACTTC. This gives the protein CASSHQRGQETQYF.